This T cell receptor beta chain was identified during a study of PD-1 blockade in classical Hodgkin lymphoma. Documented time point: newly diagnosed, previously untreated cHL patient sample. Profiled with immunoSEQ multiplex PCR; TCRdb holds only in-frame clones, not every one. The sample carries 70,000 or so clones, more than 85% recorded once. The length of the CDR3 is 11 residues. Germline lookup yields CDR1 SGHTA and CDR2 FQGNSA. Trimming removed 5 bases at V and 3 bases at J, with 5 bases between. The V and J genes are TRBV7-2 and TRBJ2-7; D gene ambiguous. The receptor was isolated from a human donor with classical Hodgkin lymphoma. Sample: peripheral blood mononuclear cells (PBMCs). The CDR3 nucleotides are TGTGCCAGCAGCCCGGGCTACGAGCAGTACTTC. This sequence encodes CASSPGYEQYF.